This T cell receptor beta chain was observed in a study of shared clonotypes between healthy human individuals. Study-level results: Naive subsets generally exceeded memory subsets in estimated richness.

This clone was recorded once. Its target is not known. Terminally differentiated effector memory CD45RA+ cells were left out of the naive CD8 fraction, which was CD45RO-negative and positively selected for CCR7. Using immunoSEQ multiplex PCR, the repertoire was profiled, and TCRdb retains in-frame clones only, with some absent. The profile shows about 1,800,000 clones, approximately 94% of them singletons. Germline CDR1 reads SGHTA; CDR2 reads FQGNSA. This CDR3 comprises 15 residues. Trimming removed 1 base at V and 2 bases at J, with 12 bases between. This clonotype originated in a young man in good health. Sequencing used naive CD8+ T cells sorted from blood. The rearrangement links TRBV7-2 to TRBJ2-7, with D unresolved. CDR3 DNA sequence: TGTGCCAGCAGCTTAGGTCCAGGTTTTCCCTACGAGCAGTACTTC. This codes for CASSLGPGFPYEQYF.